The 10 T cell receptor beta chains in this list originate from one sample, sequenced in a study of blood T cell repertoires in COVID-19. Assay: immunoSEQ multiplex PCR; the TCRdb copy retains only in-frame clones and omits some. The table has roughly 500,000 clones, 70% to 90% seen once. What was sequenced was PBMCs or T cells enriched from blood (not recorded which). The receptor set was obtained from a woman aged 40 to 49 who had recovered from COVID-19.

V and J are TRBV5-6 and TRBJ1-1; D is ambiguous. Germline V gene sequence: CDR1 SGHDT, CDR2 YYEEEE. The CDR3 loop spans 15 amino acids. V lost 0 bases, J lost 1 base, and 10 bases lay in between. The CDR3 spells CASSLVREGNTEAFF. In DNA, the CDR3 is TGTGCCAGCAGCTTGGTTCGGGAGGGGAACACTGAAGCTTTCTTT. Based on the CDR3 plus reference TRBV5-6 and TRBJ1-1, the full variable domain is DAGVTQSPTHLIKTRGQQVTLRCSPKSGHDTVSWYQQALGQGPQFIFQYYEEEERQRGNFPDRFSGHQFPNYSSELNVNALLLGDSALYLCASSLVREGNTEAFFGQGTRLTVV.

This chain joins TRBV4-1 and TRBJ2-1; 7 positions match TRBD1. The CDR3 runs 18 residues. Germline CDR1 and CDR2: MGHRA and YSYEKL. The V gene end was trimmed by 0 bases and the J gene end by 0 bases; junction bases not matched to a gene: 8. The chain's CDR3 is CASSQDQGGWGSYNEQFF. The CDR3 DNA sequence: TGCGCCAGCAGCCAAGATCAAGGGGGCTGGGGCTCCTACAATGAGCAGTTCTTC.

The chain couples TRBV10-2 to TRBJ2-5; TRBD1 aligns across 8 bases. CDR1 WSHSY and CDR2 SAAADI come from the germline V gene. V dropped 6 bases and J dropped 2; count of bases not matched to a gene: 8. This CDR3 has 15 amino acids. The CDR3 region has the DNA TGCGCCAGCAGGAAGGACAGGGTAGGGCAAGAGACCCAGTACTTC. Protein product: CASRKDRVGQETQYF.

The rearrangement links TRBV6-5 to TRBJ1-1; the match to TRBD1 covers 8 bases. The germline CDR1 and CDR2 sequences are MNHEY and SVGAGI. V lost 7 bases, J lost 3 bases, and 4 bases stayed unmatched. This CDR3 region has 13 residues. This chain's CDR3 is CASKADRDTEAFF. The CDR3 coding sequence is TGTGCCAGCAAAGCGGACAGGGACACTGAAGCTTTCTTT.

This clone came up once. The same CDR3 arises from other DNA sequences in this sample as well. V usage is TRBV7-9 and J usage is TRBJ1-1, with D unresolved. V shed 1 base and J shed 2 bases, with 8 bases lying between them. CDR3 size: 14 residues. Germline CDR1 reads SEHNR; CDR2 reads FQNEAQ (reference sequence). The CDR3 region has the DNA TGTGCCAGCAGCTTAGTAGAGGGAAACACTGAAGCTTTCTTT. This sequence encodes CASSLVEGNTEAFF.

This clone was detected once. The V and J genes are TRBV29-1 and TRBJ1-5; tentatively, D is TRBD1 (6 bases). CDR3 size: 12 residues. Germline CDR1 and CDR2: SQVTM and ANQGSEA. V gave up 7 bases and J gave up 6 bases, with 13 bases separating them. The CDR3 loop is CSASVGAQPQHF. CDR3 in DNA: TGCAGCGCCTCAGTGGGGGCTCAGCCCCAGCATTTT.

This clone turned up a few times. The rearrangement joins TRBV6-2 or TRBV6-3 to TRBJ2-7, with 8 bases aligning to TRBD1. Germline trimming cut 2 bases from V and 4 bases from J; bases unmatched to any gene: 1. This CDR3 is 13 amino acids long. Germline CDR1 reads MNHEY; CDR2 reads SVGEGT. CDR3: CASSYRTGYEQYF. CDR3 DNA sequence: TGTGCCAGCAGTTACCGGACAGGGTACGAGCAGTACTTC.

The chain uses TRBV5-6 and TRBJ2-1, with 10 bases lining up with TRBD2. Germline V gives CDR1 SGHDT, CDR2 YYEEEE. With 1 base clipped from V and 7 bases from J, the junction kept 11 bases outside the gene matches. This CDR3 is built from 17 residues. In DNA, the CDR3 is TGTGCCAGCAGCTTGCTACTAGCGGGACCCGTTGGGAATGAGCAGTTCTTC. Translated, it gives CASSLLLAGPVGNEQFF.

This chain joins TRBV7-2 and TRBJ2-7; 9 bases fit TRBD1. Per germline, CDR1 SGHTA and CDR2 FQGNSA. There are 15 residues in the CDR3. Trimming at V came to 5 bases and at J to 3 bases, leaving 8 bases not matched to a gene. CDR3 region: CASSAGTGIYYEQYF. In nucleotides, the CDR3 is TGTGCCAGCAGCGCCGGGACAGGGATATACTACGAGCAGTACTTC.

In DNA form, the CDR3 reads TGTGCCAGCTCACCTTCGCCGGGCACTGAAGCTTTCTTT. Residues: CASSPSPGTEAFF. The chain is built from TRBV18 and TRBJ1-1, with no clear D. With 3 bases removed from V and 4 bases from J, the gap between germline ends came to 9 bases. The germline V gene encodes CDR1 KGHSH and CDR2 LQKENI. CDR3 length: 13 amino acids.